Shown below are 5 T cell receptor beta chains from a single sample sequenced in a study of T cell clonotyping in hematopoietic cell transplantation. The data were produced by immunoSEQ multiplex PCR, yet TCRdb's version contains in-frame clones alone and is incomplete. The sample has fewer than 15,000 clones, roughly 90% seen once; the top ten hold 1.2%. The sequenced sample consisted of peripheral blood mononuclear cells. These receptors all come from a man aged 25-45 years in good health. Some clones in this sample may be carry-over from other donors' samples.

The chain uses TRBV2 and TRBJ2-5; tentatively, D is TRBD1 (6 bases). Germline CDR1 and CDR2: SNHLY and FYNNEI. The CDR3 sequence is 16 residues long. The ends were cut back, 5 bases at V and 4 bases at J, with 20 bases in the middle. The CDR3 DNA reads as TGTGCCAGCAGTTCCGCAATGGGGGCTGGAGGAGAGACCCAGTACTTC. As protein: CASSSAMGAGGETQYF.

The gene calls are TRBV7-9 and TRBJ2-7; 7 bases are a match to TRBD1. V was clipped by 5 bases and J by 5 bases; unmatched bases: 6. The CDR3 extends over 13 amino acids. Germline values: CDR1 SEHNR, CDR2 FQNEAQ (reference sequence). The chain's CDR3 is CASSPRTGNEQYF. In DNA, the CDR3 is TGTGCCAGCAGCCCAAGGACAGGAAACGAGCAGTACTTC.

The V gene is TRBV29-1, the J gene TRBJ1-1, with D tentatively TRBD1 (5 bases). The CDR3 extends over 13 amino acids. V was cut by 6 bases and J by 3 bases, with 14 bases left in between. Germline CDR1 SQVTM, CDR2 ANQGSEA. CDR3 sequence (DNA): TGCAGCGTGGGCCCCGGGGACGACACTGAAGCTTTCTTT. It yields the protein CSVGPGDDTEAFF. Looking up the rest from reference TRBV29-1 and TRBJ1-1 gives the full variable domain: SAVISQKPSRDICQRGTSLTIQCQVDSQVTMMFWYRQQPGQSLTLIATANQGSEATYESGFVIDKFPISRPNLTFSTLTVSNMSPEDSSIYLCSVGPGDDTEAFFGQGTRLTVV.

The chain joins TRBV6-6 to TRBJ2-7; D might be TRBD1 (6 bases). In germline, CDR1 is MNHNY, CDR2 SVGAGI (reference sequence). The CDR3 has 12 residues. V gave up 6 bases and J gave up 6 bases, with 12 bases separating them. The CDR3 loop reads CASSRTVGEQYF. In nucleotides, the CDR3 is TGTGCCAGCAGCCGGACAGTGGGCGAGCAGTACTTC.

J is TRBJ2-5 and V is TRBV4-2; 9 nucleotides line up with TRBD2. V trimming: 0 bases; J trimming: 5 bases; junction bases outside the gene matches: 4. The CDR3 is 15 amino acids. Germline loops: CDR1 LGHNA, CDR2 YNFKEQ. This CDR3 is CASSQDLLAGETQYF. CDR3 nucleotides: TGTGCCAGCAGCCAAGATCTCCTAGCGGGGGAGACCCAGTACTTC.